This paragraph reports one T cell receptor beta chain. The antigen it recognizes is unknown. Base qualities were left out, and no much larger clone turns up one base away. What this sample's time point label stands for: after dendritic cell vaccination, including at tumor progression/relapse. To be selected, patients needed enough residual fresh-frozen tumor tissue and more than two years of available survival data. An isocitrate dehydrogenase mutation was not carried by any of the glioblastoma patients, although molecular status was otherwise variable. PBMC were collected before vaccination, two weeks after the third vaccination, and at tumor progression if progression occurred. The Qiagen DNeasy Blood extraction Kit was used to extract genomic DNA. From the cysteine through the phenylalanine, the CDR3 covers 16 amino acids. Only CDR3 DNA remains: 48 bases, in frame from the first base. The germline V gene (reference sequence) provides CDR1 LNHDA and CDR2 SQIVND. Trimming accounts for 5 bases at V and 5 bases at J, while the number of junction bases matched to no gene is 10.

The sample is drawn from a study of glioma-infiltrating T cells after dendritic cell vaccination (dated by TCRdb to about 2016). Study-wide context: A cohort of roughly 15 glioblastoma patients from Phase I and II dendritic cell vaccination trials was included, of whom 9 were newly diagnosed and 6 had recurrent disease. Between the early 2000s and the early 2010s, patients were given autologous tumor lysate-pulsed dendritic cell vaccination. The vaccine consisted of monocyte-derived dendritic cells cultured approximately seven days with IL-4 and GM-CSF, then pulsed overnight with autologous tumor lysate. Three intradermal dendritic cell vaccine injections were administered to patients at biweekly intervals in the arm below the axilla. Tumor-infiltrating lymphocyte content was quantified and tumor and blood repertoires were compared in dendritic cell-vaccinated glioblastoma patients by deep sequencing of TCR beta CDR3 regions. Survival after dendritic cell vaccination was correlated with TCR sequencing metrics such as TIL content and the overlap between tumor and blood repertoires.

The paper's findings and limits, for the study overall: Higher estimated pretreatment TIL content predicted longer time to progression and overall survival after dendritic cell vaccination. The cohort was small and heterogeneous, only a few patients had full blood and tumor sets, and even fewer had initial-recurrent tumor pairs. The three-group TCR overlap response model was described as speculative and requiring prospective validation. TCR clonality showed no direct relationship with survival, which suggests that a diverse polyclonal response may be important.

TCRB CDR3 regions were amplified from 2 to 2.5 ug genomic DNA, or all available DNA if less, using the immunoSEQ assay. Multiplex PCR used 60 forward primers for TCR V beta segments and 13 reverse primers for J beta segments. Synthetic control templates were spiked into each sample at limiting dilution to estimate reads per starting template. Reads of 87 bp were generated by sequencing on the Illumina HiSeq System. As for how the authors treated the data: PCR and sequencing errors were removed by a nearest neighbor algorithm that merged closely related sequences. TCR overlap was defined as the percentage of unique tumor TCR beta sequences that were also present in the same patient's peripheral blood. Held by TCRdb, this immuneACCESS table contains in-frame sequences only and omits some clones. Under half of the omission traces to an unresolved V gene where checked; the cause of the rest is unknown. Clone size and the V and J calls come from that table; the DNA yielded D and trimming. A total of 70,000 to 100,000 clones appear in this sample, roughly 80% of them only once. 6% to 7.5% of the sample goes to the ten largest clones.

The sequences come from blood, collected after dendritic cell vaccination. Recombination joined TRBV19 with TRBJ2-4, and 9 bases in between align with TRBD1. This TCR derives from a human donor with glioblastoma. The encoded CDR3 is CASSEQGATGENIQYF. The DNA sequence is as follows: TGTGCCAGTAGTGAACAGGGGGCGACGGGCGAAAACATTCAGTACTTC.